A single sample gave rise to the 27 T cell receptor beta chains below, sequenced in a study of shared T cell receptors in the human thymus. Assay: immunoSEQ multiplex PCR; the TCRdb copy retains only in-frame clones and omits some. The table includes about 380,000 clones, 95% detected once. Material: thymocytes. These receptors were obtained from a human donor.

CDR3: CASSYSPGGTDTQYF. The CDR3, as DNA: TGTGCCAGCAGTTACTCGCCTGGGGGCACAGATACGCAGTATTTT. This rearrangement joins TRBV6-5 to TRBJ2-3; D remains unclear. The germline V gene encodes CDR1 MNHEY and CDR2 SVGAGI. V was shortened by 0 bases and J by 1 base, with 8 bases between the two germline ends. The length of the CDR3 is 15 residues.

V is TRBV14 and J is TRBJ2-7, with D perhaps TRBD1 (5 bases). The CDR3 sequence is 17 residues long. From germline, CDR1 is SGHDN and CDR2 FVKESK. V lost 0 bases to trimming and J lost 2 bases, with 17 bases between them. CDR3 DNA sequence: TGTGCCAGCAGCCAAGATAGATGGGGCAGGGCCGCCTACGAGCAGTACTTC. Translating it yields CASSQDRWGRAAYEQYF.

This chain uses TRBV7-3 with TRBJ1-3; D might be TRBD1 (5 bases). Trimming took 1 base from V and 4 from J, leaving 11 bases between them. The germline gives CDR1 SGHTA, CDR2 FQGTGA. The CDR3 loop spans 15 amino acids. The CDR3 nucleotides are TGTGCCAGCAGCTTAATTCCAGGGTTAGGAAACACCATATATTTT. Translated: CASSLIPGLGNTIYF. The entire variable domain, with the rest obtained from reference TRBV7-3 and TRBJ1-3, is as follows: GAGVSQTPSNKVTEKGKYVELRCDPISGHTALYWYRQSLGQGPEFLIYFQGTGAADDSGLPNDRFFAVRPEGSVSTLKIQRTERGDSAVYLCASSLIPGLGNTIYFGEGSWLTVV.

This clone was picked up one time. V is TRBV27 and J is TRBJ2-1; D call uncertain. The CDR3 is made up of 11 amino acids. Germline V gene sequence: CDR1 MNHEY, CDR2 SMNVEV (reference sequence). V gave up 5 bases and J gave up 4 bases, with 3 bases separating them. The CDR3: CASSGYNEQFF. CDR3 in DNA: TGTGCCAGCAGTGGGTACAATGAGCAGTTCTTC.

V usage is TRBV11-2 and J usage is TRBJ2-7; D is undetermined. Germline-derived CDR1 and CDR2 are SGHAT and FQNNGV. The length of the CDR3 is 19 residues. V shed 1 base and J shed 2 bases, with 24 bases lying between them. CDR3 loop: CASSLVWQFYPVGPYEQYF. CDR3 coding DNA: TGTGCCAGCAGCTTAGTCTGGCAGTTCTACCCAGTAGGTCCCTACGAGCAGTACTTC.

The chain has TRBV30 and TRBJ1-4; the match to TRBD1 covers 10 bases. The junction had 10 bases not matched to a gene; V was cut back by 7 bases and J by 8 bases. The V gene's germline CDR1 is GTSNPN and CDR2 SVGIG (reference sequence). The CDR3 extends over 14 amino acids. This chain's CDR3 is CASTGTGEAEKLFF. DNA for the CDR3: TGTGCCTCCACTGGGACAGGGGAGGCGGAAAAACTGTTTTTT.

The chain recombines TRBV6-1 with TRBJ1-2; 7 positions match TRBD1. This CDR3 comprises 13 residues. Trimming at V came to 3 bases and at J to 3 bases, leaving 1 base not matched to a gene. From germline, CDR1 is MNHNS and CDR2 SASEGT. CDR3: CASSEGQYYGYTF. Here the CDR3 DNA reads TGTGCCAGCAGTGAGGGACAGTACTATGGCTACACCTTC.

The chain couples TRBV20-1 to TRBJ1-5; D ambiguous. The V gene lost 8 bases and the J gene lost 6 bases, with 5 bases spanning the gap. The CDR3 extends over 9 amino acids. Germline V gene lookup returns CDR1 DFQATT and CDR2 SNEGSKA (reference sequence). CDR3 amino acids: CSWGQPQHF. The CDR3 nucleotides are TGCAGTTGGGGTCAGCCCCAGCATTTT.

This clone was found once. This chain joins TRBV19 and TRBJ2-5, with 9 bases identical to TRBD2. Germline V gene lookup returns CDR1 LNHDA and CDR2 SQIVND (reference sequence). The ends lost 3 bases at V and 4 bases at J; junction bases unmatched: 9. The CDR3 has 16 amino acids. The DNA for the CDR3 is TGTGCCAGTAGTATCCCTCGGGGTAGCGGGAGAGAGACCCAGTACTTC. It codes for CASSIPRGSGRETQYF.

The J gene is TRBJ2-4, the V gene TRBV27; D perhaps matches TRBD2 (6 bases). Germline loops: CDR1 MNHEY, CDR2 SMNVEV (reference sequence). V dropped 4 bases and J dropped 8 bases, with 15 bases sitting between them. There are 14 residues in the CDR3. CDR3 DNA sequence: TGTGCCAGCAGTTCCCTACGGAGGGCATACATTCAGTACTTC. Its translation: CASSSLRRAYIQYF.

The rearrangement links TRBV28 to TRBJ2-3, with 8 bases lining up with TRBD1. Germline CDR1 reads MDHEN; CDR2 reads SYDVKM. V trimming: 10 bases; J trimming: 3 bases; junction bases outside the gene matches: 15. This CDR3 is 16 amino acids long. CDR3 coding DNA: TGTGCCATACAGCCCACGGACAGGGCCGGAACAGATACGCAGTATTTT. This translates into CAIQPTDRAGTDTQYF. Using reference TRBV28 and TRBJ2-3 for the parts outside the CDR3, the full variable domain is DVKVTQSSRYLVKRTGEKVFLECVQDMDHENMFWYRQDPGLGLRLIYFSYDVKMKEKGDIPEGYSVSREKKERFSLILESASTNQTSMYLCAIQPTDRAGTDTQYFGPGTRLTVL.

The CDR3 DNA is TGTGCCAGCAGCTTGAGGGGGGATAGCGGGCCATCTAGCACAGATACGCAGTATTTT. Its protein is CASSLRGDSGPSSTDTQYF. This chain links TRBV5-6 with TRBJ2-3; tentative D call: TRBD2 (7 bases). Germline V CDR1 and CDR2: SGHDT, YYEEEE. This CDR3 has 19 amino acids. Deletions cut 1 base from V and 0 bases from J, with 21 bases between.

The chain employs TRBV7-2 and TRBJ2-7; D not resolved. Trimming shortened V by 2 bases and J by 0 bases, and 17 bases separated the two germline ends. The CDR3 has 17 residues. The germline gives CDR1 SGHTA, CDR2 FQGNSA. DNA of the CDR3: TGTGCCAGCAGCTTAACTGGTTTCGGCAGCCTCTCCTACGAGCAGTACTTC. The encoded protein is CASSLTGFGSLSYEQYF.

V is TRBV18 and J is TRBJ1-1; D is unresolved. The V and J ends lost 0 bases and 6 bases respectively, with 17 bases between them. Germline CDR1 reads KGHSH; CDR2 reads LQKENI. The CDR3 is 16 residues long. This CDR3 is CASSPPAGGFSAEAFF. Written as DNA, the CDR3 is TGTGCCAGCTCACCACCGGCAGGAGGGTTTAGCGCTGAAGCTTTCTTT.

CDR3 protein: CAISESRTPTSYEQYF. Here the CDR3 DNA reads TGTGCCATCAGTGAGTCTAGGACTCCTACTAGCTACGAGCAGTACTTC. V and J are TRBV10-3 and TRBJ2-7, with D tentatively TRBD2 (5 bases). The germline gives CDR1 ENHRY, CDR2 SYGVKD. Trimming removed 0 bases from V and 3 bases from J, with 15 bases in between. CDR3 length equals 16 residues.

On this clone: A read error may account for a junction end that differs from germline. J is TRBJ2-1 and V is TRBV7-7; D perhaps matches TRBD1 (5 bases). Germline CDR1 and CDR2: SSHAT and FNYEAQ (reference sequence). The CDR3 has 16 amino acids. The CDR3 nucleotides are TGTGCTAGCAGCGCCAGGGTTAGGGGCTCCTACAATGAGCAGTTCTTC. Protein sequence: CASSARVRGSYNEQFF.

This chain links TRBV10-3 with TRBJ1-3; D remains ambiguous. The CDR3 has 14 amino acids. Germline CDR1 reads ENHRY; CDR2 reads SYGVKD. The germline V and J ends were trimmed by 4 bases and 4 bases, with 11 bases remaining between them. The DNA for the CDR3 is TGTGCCATCAGTGTCAGCTCTGCGGGAAACACCATATATTTT. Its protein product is CAISVSSAGNTIYF.

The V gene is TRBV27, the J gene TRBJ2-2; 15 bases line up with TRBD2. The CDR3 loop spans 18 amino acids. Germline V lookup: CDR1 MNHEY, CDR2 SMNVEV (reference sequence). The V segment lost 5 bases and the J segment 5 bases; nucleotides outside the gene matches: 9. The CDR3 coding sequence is TGTGCCAGCAGTACCCTGGGACTAGCGGGAGGAGAAACCGGGGAGCTGTTTTTT. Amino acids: CASSTLGLAGGETGELFF.

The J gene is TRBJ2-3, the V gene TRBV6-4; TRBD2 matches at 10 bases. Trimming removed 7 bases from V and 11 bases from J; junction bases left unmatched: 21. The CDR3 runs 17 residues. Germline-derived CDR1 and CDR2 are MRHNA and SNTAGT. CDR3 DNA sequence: TGTGCCAGCAATCCCAACCCTAGCGGGAGCCTGCCCGGTGGGCAGTATTTT. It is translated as CASNPNPSGSLPGGQYF.

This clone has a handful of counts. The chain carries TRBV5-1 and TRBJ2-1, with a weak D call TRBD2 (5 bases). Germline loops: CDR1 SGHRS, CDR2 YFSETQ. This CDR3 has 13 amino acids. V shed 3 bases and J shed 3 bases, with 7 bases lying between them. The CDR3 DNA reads TGCGCCAGCAGCTCCGGGGACTACAATGAGCAGTTCTTC. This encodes CASSSGDYNEQFF.

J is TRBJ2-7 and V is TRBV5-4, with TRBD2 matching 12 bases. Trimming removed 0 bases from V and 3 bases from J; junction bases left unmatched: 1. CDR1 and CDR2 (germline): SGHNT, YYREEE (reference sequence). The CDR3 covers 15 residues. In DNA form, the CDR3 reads TGTGCCAGCAGCTTGGGGACTAGCGGGATCTACGAGCAGTACTTC. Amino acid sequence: CASSLGTSGIYEQYF.

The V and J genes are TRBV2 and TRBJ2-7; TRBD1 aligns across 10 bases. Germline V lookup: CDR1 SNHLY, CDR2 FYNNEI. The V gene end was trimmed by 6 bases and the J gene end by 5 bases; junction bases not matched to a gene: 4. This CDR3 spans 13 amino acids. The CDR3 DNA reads TGTGCCAGCAGGGACAGGGGGACAAACGAGCAGTACTTC. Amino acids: CASRDRGTNEQYF.

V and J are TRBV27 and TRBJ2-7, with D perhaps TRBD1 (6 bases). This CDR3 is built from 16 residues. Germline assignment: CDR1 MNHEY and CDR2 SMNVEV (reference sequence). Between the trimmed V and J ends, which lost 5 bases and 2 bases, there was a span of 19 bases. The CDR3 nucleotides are TGTGCCAGCAGTGGACCGGACAGATACTTACCCTACGAGCAGTACTTC. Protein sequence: CASSGPDRYLPYEQYF.

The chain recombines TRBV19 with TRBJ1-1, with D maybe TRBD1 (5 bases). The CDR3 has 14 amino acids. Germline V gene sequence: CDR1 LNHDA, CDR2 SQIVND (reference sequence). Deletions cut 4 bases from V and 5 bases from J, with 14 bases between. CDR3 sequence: CASSRTPKGTEAFF. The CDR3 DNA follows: TGTGCCAGTAGTAGGACACCGAAGGGGACTGAAGCTTTCTTT.

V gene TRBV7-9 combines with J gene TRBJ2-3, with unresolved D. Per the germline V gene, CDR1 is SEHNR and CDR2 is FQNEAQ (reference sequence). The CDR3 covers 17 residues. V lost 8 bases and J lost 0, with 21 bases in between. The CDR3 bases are TGTGCCAGCCAACCTGAAGACCCCGAATGGAGCACAGATACGCAGTATTTT. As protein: CASQPEDPEWSTDTQYF.

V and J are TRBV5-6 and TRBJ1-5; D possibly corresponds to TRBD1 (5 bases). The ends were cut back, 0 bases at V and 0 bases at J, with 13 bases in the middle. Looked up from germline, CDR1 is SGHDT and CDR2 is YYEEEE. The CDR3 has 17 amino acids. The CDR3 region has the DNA TGTGCCAGCAGCTTGGCTGCAGGGAGATATAGCAATCAGCCCCAGCATTTT. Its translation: CASSLAAGRYSNQPQHF.

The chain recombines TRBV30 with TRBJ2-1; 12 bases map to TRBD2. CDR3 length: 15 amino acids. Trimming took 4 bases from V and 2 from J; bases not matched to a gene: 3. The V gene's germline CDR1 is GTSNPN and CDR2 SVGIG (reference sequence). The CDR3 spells CAWMRLAGAYNEQFF. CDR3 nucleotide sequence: TGTGCCTGGATGAGACTAGCGGGAGCCTACAATGAGCAGTTCTTC. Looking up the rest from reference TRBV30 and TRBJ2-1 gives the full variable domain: SQTIHQWPATLVQPVGSPLSLECTVEGTSNPNLYWYRQAAGRGLQLLFYSVGIGQISSEVPQNLSASRPQDRQFILSSKKLLLSDSGFYLCAWMRLAGAYNEQFFGPGTRLTVL.